One and the same sample provided the 10 T cell receptor beta chains below, sequenced in a study of blood T cell repertoires in COVID-19. The protocol was immunoSEQ multiplex PCR, while the TCRdb copy is restricted to in-frame clones and leaves out a portion. The table has about 16,000 clones, around 74% seen once. The specimen sequenced was peripheral blood. These receptors came from a man aged 55 to 69 with acute or convalescent COVID-19.

CDR3 sequence reads: CAGGDSEQAGELFF. The CDR3 nucleotides are TGTGCCGGAGGGGACTCGGAACAGGCCGGGGAGCTGTTTTTT. The chain has TRBV18 and TRBJ2-2, with D perhaps TRBD2 (6 bases). The CDR3 has 14 residues. Germline V gives CDR1 KGHSH, CDR2 LQKENI. Trimming shortened V by 11 bases and J by 6 bases, and 19 bases separated the two germline ends.

The gene calls are TRBV18 and TRBJ1-2; TRBD1 matches at 8 bases. Trimming cost V 3 bases and J 3 bases; bases outside gene matches: 3. In germline, CDR1 is KGHSH, CDR2 LQKENI. This CDR3 region has 14 residues. Here the CDR3 DNA reads TGTGCCAGCTCACCTGGACAGGGCCACTATGGCTACACCTTC. The encoded protein is CASSPGQGHYGYTF.

The chain is built from TRBV3-1 (or the pseudogene TRBV3-2) and TRBJ1-1; D call uncertain. Per germline, CDR1 LGHDT and CDR2 YNNKEL (reference sequence). This CDR3 region has 11 residues. V was clipped by 8 bases and J by 7 bases, with 11 bases between them. The CDR3 reads CASELSGEAFF. The CDR3 bases are TGTGCCAGCGAATTGAGCGGTGAAGCTTTCTTT.

In its sample, this clone ranks as medium-sized. The chain links TRBV11-3 to TRBJ2-2; 9 positions match TRBD1. Trimming at V came to 5 bases and at J to 5 bases, leaving 6 bases not matched to a gene. Germline V CDR1 and CDR2: SGHNT, YENEEA. The CDR3 covers 15 residues. The CDR3 DNA reads as TGTGCCAGCAGCCACGGGACAGGGTTGACCGGGGAGCTGTTTTTT. Protein sequence: CASSHGTGLTGELFF. The whole variable domain, filled in from reference TRBV11-3 and TRBJ2-2, reads EAGVVQSPRYKIIEKKQPVAFWCNPISGHNTLYWYLQNLGQGPELLIRYENEEAVDDSQLPKDRFSAERLKGVDSTLKIQPAELGDSAVYLCASSHGTGLTGELFFGEGSRLTVL.

V and J are TRBV4-1 and TRBJ1-1; unclear D gene. Germline CDR1 and CDR2: MGHRA and YSYEKL. V lost 3 bases, J lost 4 bases, and 15 bases lay in between. This CDR3 comprises 15 residues. CDR3 DNA: TGCGCCAGCAGCCATCCGGGTACCGAGACCACTGAAGCTTTCTTT. It is translated as CASSHPGTETTEAFF.

This chain joins TRBV29-1 and TRBJ2-1; 10 bases fit TRBD2. The germline CDR1 and CDR2 sequences are SQVTM and ANQGSEA. CDR3 length equals 14 residues. Trimming at V came to 5 bases and at J to 8 bases, leaving 9 bases not matched to a gene. This CDR3 is CSVHPGLATDEQFF. DNA for the CDR3: TGCAGCGTTCATCCGGGACTAGCGACCGATGAGCAGTTCTTC.

The V call is TRBV5-8, the J call TRBJ1-5, with 8 bases identical to TRBD1. This CDR3 has 17 amino acids. Germline CDR1 reads SGHTS; CDR2 reads YDEGEE. V lost 0 bases and J lost 2; bases outside the gene matches: 7. The CDR3 sequence: CASSLAPGGLRNQPQHF. The CDR3 nucleotides are TGTGCCAGCAGCTTGGCTCCAGGGGGCCTACGCAATCAGCCCCAGCATTTT.

With regard to this clone: The junction does not match germline at one end; this may be a read error. The identical CDR3 is also encoded by other nucleotide sequences in the sample. The CDR3, as DNA: TGTGCCAGCAGCCCACCTGGGTGGAGGGCTGGGGCCAATGTCCTGACTTTC. Amino acids: CASSPPGWRAGANVLTF. The chain joins TRBV5-4 to TRBJ2-6; TRBD2 might be the D (6 bases). The germline V gene has CDR1 SGHNT and CDR2 YYREEE (reference sequence). The CDR3 is 17 residues long.

The chain has TRBV11-3 and TRBJ2-3, with 10 positions matching TRBD2. This CDR3 contains 16 residues. V lost 0 bases and J lost 6; bases outside the gene matches: 6. Germline V gives CDR1 SGHNT, CDR2 YENEEA. The CDR3 loop is CASSLDPSSGRDTQYF. The CDR3 DNA is TGTGCCAGCAGCTTAGATCCGAGTAGCGGGAGGGATACGCAGTATTTT.

There are a few counts of this clone. DNA for the CDR3: TGTGCCAGCAGCGTAGTTGCCTCGGGAGTTTCTAACTATGGCTACACCTTC. It yields the protein CASSVVASGVSNYGYTF. The J gene is TRBJ1-2, the V gene TRBV9, with unresolved D. The V and J ends lost 0 bases and 0 bases respectively, with 15 bases between them. Germline V gene sequence: CDR1 SGDLS, CDR2 YYNGEE. The length of the CDR3 is 17 residues.